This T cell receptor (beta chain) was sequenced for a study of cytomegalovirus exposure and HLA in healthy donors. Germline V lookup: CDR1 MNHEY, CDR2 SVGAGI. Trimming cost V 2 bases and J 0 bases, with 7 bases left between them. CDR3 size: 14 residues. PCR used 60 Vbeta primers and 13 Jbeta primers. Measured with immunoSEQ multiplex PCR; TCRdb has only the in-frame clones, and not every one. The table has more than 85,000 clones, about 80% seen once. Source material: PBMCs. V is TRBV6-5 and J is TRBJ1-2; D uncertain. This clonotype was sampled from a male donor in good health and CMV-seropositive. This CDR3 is CASSYRRANYGYTF. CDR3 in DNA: TGTGCCAGCAGTTACAGGAGAGCTAACTATGGCTACACCTTC.